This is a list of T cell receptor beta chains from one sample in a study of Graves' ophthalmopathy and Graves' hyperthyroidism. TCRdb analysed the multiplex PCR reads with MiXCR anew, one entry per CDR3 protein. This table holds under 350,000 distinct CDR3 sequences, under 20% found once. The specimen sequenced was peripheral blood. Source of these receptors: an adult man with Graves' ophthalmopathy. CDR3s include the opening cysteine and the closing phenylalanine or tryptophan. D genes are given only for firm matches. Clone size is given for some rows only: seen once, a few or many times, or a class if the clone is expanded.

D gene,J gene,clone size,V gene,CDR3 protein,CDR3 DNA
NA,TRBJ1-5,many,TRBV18,CASSPEGDQPQHF,TGTGCCAGCTCACCGGAGGGAGATCAGCCCCAGCATTTT
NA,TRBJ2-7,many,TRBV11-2,CASSTDVGEQYF,TGTGCCAGCAGCACGGACGTAGGCGAGCAGTACTTC
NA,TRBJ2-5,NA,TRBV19,CPKYRIQETQYF,TGTCCTAAGTACCGGATCCAAGAGACCCAGTACTTC
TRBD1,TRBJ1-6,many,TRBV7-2,CASSVSWGQAGNSPLHF,TGTGCCAGCAGCGTTAGCTGGGGACAGGCGGGTAATTCACCCCTCCACTTT
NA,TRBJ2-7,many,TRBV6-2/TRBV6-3,CASSYSLTGSYEQYF,TGTGCCAGCAGTTACTCGTTGACAGGTTCCTACGAGCAGTACTTC
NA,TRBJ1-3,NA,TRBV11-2,CASSSPTGWSSGNTIYF,TGTGCCAGCAGCTCACCGACAGGCTGGAGCTCTGGAAACACCATATATTTT
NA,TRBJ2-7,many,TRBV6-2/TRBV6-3,CASQGISYEQYF,TGTGCCTCGCAGGGTATTTCCTACGAGCAGTACTTC
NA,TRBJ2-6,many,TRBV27,CASSLRRAGANVLTF,TGTGCCAGCAGTTTAAGGAGGGCCGGGGCCAACGTCCTGACTTTC
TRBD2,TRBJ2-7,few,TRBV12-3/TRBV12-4,CASRLAGGMYEQYF,TGTGCCAGCAGATTAGCGGGAGGAATGTACGAGCAGTACTTC
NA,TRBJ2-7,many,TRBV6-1,CASRHLRTESYEQYF,TGTGCCAGCAGGCACCTACGGACGGAATCCTACGAGCAGTACTTC
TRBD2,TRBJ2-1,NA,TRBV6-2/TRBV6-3,CASFIIAGNEQFF,TGTGCCAGCTTCATAATAGCGGGGAACGAGCAGTTCTTC
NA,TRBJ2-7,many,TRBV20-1,CSASGVGSYEQYF,TGCAGTGCTTCAGGGGTAGGATCCTACGAGCAGTACTTC
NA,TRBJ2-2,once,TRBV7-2,CASSRPSAGELFF,TGTGCCAGCTCCCGACCGTCAGCCGGGGAGCTGTTTTTT
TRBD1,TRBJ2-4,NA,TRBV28,CASSFGTGGNENIQYF,TGTGCCAGCAGTTTCGGGACAGGGGGCAACGAAAACATTCAGTACTTC
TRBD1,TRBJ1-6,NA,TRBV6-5,CASSYTPGQGIRDSPLHF,TGTGCCAGCAGTTACACGCCGGGACAGGGAATAAGAGATTCACCCCTCCACTTT
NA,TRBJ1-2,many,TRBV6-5,CASSKPQPYGYTF,TGTGCCAGCTCTAAGCCGCAGCCCTATGGCTACACCTTC
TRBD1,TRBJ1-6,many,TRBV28,CASSFQGGSPLHF,TGTGCCAGCAGTTTTCAGGGGGGCTCACCCCTCCACTTT
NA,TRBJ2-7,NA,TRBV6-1,CASSRPGEGEQYF,TGTGCCAGCAGTAGGCCAGGGGAGGGCGAGCAGTACTTC
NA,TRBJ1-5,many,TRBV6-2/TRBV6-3,CASTNRGEGNQPQHF,TGTGCCAGCACCAACCGCGGGGAAGGGAATCAGCCCCAGCATTTT
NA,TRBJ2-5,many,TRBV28,CASSFGSGTQYF,TGTGCCAGCAGTTTCGGGTCCGGGACCCAGTACTTC
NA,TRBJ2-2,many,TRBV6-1,CASSEFGSPGELFF,TGTGCCAGCAGTGAATTCGGCTCCCCCGGGGAGCTGTTTTTT
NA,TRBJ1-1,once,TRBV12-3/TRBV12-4,CASSFPPTVNTEAFF,TGTGCCAGCAGTTTCCCTCCCACAGTGAACACTGAAGCTTTCTTT
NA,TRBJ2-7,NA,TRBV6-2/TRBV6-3,CASSYSRVKEQYF,TGTGCCAGCAGTTACTCCAGGGTAAAGGAGCAGTACTTC
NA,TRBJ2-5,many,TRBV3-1,CASSQNRGLQETQYF,TGTGCCAGCAGCCAAAACCGGGGACTTCAAGAGACCCAGTACTTC
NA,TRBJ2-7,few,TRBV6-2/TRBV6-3,CASSYTHGEQYF,TGTGCCAGCAGCTACACCCACGGGGAGCAGTACTTC
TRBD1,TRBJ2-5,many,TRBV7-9,CASSYGTGSPQETQYF,TGTGCCAGCAGCTACGGGACAGGGAGCCCCCAAGAGACCCAGTACTTC
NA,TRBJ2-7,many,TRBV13,CASSLGQTIYEQYF,TGTGCCAGCAGCTTAGGACAGACGATCTACGAGCAGTACTTC
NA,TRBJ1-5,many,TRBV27,CASSFGFSNQPQHF,TGTGCCAGCAGTTTTGGGTTTAGCAATCAGCCCCAGCATTTT
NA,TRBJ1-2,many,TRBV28,CASSFGGGLGYGYTF,TGTGCCAGCAGTTTCGGAGGAGGGCTCGGGTATGGCTACACCTTC
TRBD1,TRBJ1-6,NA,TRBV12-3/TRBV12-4,CASSPYGTGFIPLHF,TGTGCCAGCAGTCCCTACGGGACAGGGTTCATTCCCCTCCACTTT
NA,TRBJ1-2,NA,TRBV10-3,CAISDPGLKIIYGYIF,TGTGCCATCAGTGATCCAGGGCTGAAAATAATCTATGGCTACATCTTC
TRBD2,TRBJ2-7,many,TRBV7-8,CASSLLIGTSGYHYEQYF,TGTGCCAGCAGCTTATTAATCGGGACTAGCGGGTACCATTACGAGCAGTACTTC
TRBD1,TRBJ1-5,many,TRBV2,CASRSGTGSWPQHF,TGTGCCAGCAGGTCCGGGACAGGGAGTTGGCCCCAGCATTTT
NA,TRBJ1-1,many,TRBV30,CAWTWDTEAEAFF,TGTGCCTGGACTTGGGACACGGAGGCTGAAGCTTTCTTT
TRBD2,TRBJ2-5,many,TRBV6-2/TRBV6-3,CASSYSAGEETQYF,TGTGCCAGCAGTTACTCGGCGGGGGAAGAGACCCAGTACTTC
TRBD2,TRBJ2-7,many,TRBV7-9,CASSSPAHTSGRAYEQYF,TGTGCCAGCAGTTCCCCCGCCCATACTAGCGGGAGGGCCTACGAGCAGTACTTC
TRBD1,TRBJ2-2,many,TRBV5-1,CASSLNRGLTGELFF,TGCGCCAGCAGCCTCAACAGGGGGCTAACCGGGGAGCTGTTTTTT
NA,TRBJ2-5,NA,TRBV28,CASSFPPGGTQYF,TGTGCCAGCAGTTTTCCCCCCGGCGGGACCCAGTACTTC
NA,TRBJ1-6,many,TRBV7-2,CASSLRNTPLHF,TGTGCCAGCAGTTTGCGTAATACACCCCTCCACTTT
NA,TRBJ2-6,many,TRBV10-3,CAISETGPPLSGANVLTF,TGTGCCATCAGTGAGACAGGACCACCACTCTCTGGGGCCAACGTCCTGACTTTC
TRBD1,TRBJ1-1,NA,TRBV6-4,CASSTGEGNTEAFF,TGTGCCAGCAGTACAGGGGAAGGTAACACTGAAGCTTTCTTT
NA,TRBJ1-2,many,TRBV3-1,CASSPWQGHYGYTF,TGTGCCAGCAGCCCTTGGCAGGGGCACTATGGCTACACCTTC
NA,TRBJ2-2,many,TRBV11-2,CASSSRLVATGELFF,TGTGCCAGCAGCTCGAGACTAGTTGCCACCGGGGAGCTGTTTTTT
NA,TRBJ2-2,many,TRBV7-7,CASSLQGLHGELFF,TGTGCTAGCAGCCTACAAGGGCTCCACGGGGAGCTGTTTTTT